This TCR beta chain was sequenced during a study of blood T cell repertoires in COVID-19. On the study more broadly: The United States, Italy and Spain supplied acute and convalescent COVID-19 samples. Nucleic acid was either cDNA or gDNA, and it came from T cells, B-cell-depleted T cells, or PBMCs.

The V end lost 7 bases, the J end lost 4 bases, and 13 bases lay between the germline ends. This CDR3 has 13 residues. Germline CDR1 ENHRY, CDR2 SYGVKD. As handled by the study authors: Reference gene primer amplification gave nucleated cell count estimates. Libraries were prepared by immunoSEQ multiplex PCR; TCRdb keeps only in-frame clonotypes and omits some of them. V and J calls plus clone size are reproduced from that table; the DNA served to infer D and trimming. The sample consists of 100,000 or so clones, 85% to 90% of them appearing once. This sequence joins TRBV10-3 and TRBJ1-1, with a weak D call TRBD1 (5 bases). This sequence was found in a human donor with acute or convalescent COVID-19. The donor label of this sample is uncertain. Sequencing was performed on peripheral blood. The DNA for the CDR3 is TGTGCCATCACCAGCAGGGAGGCCACTGAAGCTTTCTTT. It yields the protein CAITSREATEAFF.